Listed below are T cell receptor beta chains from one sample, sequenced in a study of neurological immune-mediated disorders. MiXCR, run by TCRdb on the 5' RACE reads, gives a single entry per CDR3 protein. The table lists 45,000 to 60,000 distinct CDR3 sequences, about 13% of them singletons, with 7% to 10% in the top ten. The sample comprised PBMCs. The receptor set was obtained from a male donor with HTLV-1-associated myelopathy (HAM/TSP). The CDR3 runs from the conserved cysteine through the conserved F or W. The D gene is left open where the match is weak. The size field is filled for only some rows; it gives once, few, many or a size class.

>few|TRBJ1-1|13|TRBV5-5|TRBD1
CASRLTGGTEAFF
TGTGCCAGCAGACTGACAGGGGGCACTGAAGCTTTCTTT
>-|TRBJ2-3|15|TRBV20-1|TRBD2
CSARGLAGGQDTQYF
TGCAGTGCTAGAGGACTAGCGGGGGGGCAGGATACGCAGTATTTT
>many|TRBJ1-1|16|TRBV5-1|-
CASSLGGGVQNTEAFF
TGCGCCAGCAGCCTCGGGGGAGGGGTACAGAACACTGAAGCTTTCTTT
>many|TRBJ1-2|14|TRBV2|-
CASSGTRTNYGYTF
TGTGCCAGCAGTGGTACACGGACCAACTATGGCTACACCTTC
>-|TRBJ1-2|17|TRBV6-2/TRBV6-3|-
CASSSGTLQIINYGYTF
TGTGCCAGCAGTTCCGGGACACTTCAGATCATTAACTATGGCTACACCTTC
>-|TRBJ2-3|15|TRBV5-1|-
CASSLEGGSPDTQYF
TGCGCCAGCAGCTTGGAAGGGGGTAGTCCAGATACGCAGTATTTT
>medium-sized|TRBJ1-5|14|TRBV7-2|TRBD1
CASSSTGGNQPQHF
TGTGCCAGCAGCTCGACAGGGGGGAATCAGCCCCAGCATTTT
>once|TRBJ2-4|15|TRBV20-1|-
CSAIDPGVAKNIQYF
TGCAGTGCTATAGATCCGGGGGTAGCCAAAAACATTCAGTACTTC
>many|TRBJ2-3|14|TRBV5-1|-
CASSLGQAKDTQYF
TGCGCCAGCAGCTTGGGGCAGGCAAAGGATACGCAGTATTTT
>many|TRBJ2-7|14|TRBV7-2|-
CASSLERGGYEQYF
TGTGCCAGCAGCTTAGAGAGGGGCGGCTACGAGCAGTACTTC
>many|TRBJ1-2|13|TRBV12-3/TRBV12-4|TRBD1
CASSTTGNYGYTF
TGTGCCAGCAGTACGACAGGGAACTATGGCTACACCTTC
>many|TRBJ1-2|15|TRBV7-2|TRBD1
CASSLRDRGRDGYTF
TGTGCCAGCAGCCTCCGGGACAGGGGGCGCGATGGCTACACCTTC
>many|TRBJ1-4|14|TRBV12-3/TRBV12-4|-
CASSLHPTNEKLFF
TGTGCCAGCAGTTTACACCCAACTAATGAAAAACTGTTTTTT
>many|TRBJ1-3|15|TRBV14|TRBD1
CASSPRQGSGNTIYF
TGTGCCAGCAGCCCTCGACAGGGCTCTGGAAACACCATATATTTT
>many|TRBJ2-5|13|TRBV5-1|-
CASSLDYQETQYF
TGCGCCAGCAGCTTAGACTATCAAGAGACCCAGTACTTC
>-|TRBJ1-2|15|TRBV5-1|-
CASSVTRGASYGYTF
TGCGCCAGCAGCGTAACACGGGGCGCTAGCTACGGCTACACCTTC
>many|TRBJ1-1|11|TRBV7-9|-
CASRLVTEAFF
TGTGCCAGCAGACTGGTCACTGAAGCTTTCTTT
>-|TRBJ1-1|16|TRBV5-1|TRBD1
CASSTGGTGVLTEAFF
TGCGCCAGCAGCACCGGAGGGACAGGGGTCTTGACTGAAGCTTTCTTT
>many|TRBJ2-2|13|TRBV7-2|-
CASSVTNTGELFF
TGTGCCAGCAGCGTCACGAACACCGGGGAGCTGTTTTTT
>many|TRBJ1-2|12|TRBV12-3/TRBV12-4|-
CASRVGPGGYTF
TGTGCCAGCAGAGTGGGCCCCGGTGGCTACACCTTC
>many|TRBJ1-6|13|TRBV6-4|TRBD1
CASIPTGGSPLHF
TGTGCCAGCATACCGACAGGGGGTTCACCCCTCCACTTT
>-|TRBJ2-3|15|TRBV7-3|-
CASSLGQPSTDTQYF
TGTGCCAGCAGCTTAGGGCAGCCTAGCACAGATACGCAGTATTTT
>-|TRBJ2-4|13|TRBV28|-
CASREGRMNIQYF
TGTGCCAGCAGGGAGGGCCGGATGAACATTCAGTACTTC
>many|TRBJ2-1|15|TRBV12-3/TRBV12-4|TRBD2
CASSVTSGGNNEQFF
TGTGCCAGCAGTGTAACTAGCGGGGGTAACAATGAGCAGTTCTTC
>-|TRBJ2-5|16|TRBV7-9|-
CASSLGMGAGEETQYF
TGTGCCAGCAGCTTAGGGATGGGGGCTGGAGAAGAGACCCAGTACTTC
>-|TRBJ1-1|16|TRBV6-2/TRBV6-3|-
CASSYQQGGPGTEAFF
TGTGCCAGCAGTTACCAACAGGGTGGTCCGGGCACTGAAGCTTTCTTT
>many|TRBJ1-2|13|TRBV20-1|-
CSASRGHGGGYTF
TGCAGTGCTAGCCGGGGGCACGGTGGTGGCTACACCTTC